Described below is a single T cell receptor (beta chain) sequence and its context. The data originate from a study of T cells after posttransplantation cyclophosphamide. V gave up 10 bases and J gave up 8 bases; unmatched junction bases: 14. From germline, CDR1 is ENHRY and CDR2 SYGVKD. The CDR3 spans 16 residues. Sequenced by immunoSEQ multiplex PCR; TCRdb stores in-frame clones only, minus some. The sample yields roughly 7,000 clones, 65% to 85% seen once. The chain is built from TRBV10-3 and TRBJ2-1, with 13 bases identical to TRBD2. The source is a woman aged 50 to 65 in good health and a related stem cell transplant donor. Sequencing input: memory CD4+ T cells sorted from blood. This CDR3 is CATRGARTSGSHEQFF. The CDR3 DNA reads as TGTGCCACCCGGGGGGCCCGGACTAGCGGGAGTCATGAGCAGTTCTTC.